The T cell receptor (beta chain) under discussion was sequenced for a study of cytomegalovirus exposure and HLA in healthy donors. PCR was performed using 60 Vbeta and 13 Jbeta primers. Some clones are missing from TCRdb's copy, which holds only in-frame ones; the method was immunoSEQ multiplex PCR. This sample has 160,000 or so clones; around four fifths occur once, and the top ten carry roughly a tenth. In germline, CDR1 is GTSNPN, CDR2 SVGIG (reference sequence). The CDR3 loop spans 14 amino acids. V was trimmed by 0 bases and J by 0 bases, leaving 8 bases between them. The chain couples TRBV30 to TRBJ1-1; the D gene is possibly TRBD1 (6 bases). The TCR comes from a man between 50 and 59 years old in good health and CMV-seropositive. Material for sequencing was PBMCs. The CDR3 spells CAWSVRGLNTEAFF. CDR3 nucleotides: TGTGCCTGGAGTGTAAGGGGGTTGAACACTGAAGCTTTCTTT.